This T cell receptor (beta chain) stems from a study of shared clonotypes between healthy human individuals. Background on the study: CD4 naive cells filled three plates per donor, CD4 memory three, CD8 naive two and CD8 memory one.

Deep-level running was used for the assay. Replicate PCRs for sorted subsets used 200 ng DNA; this equaled around 29,000 T cell genomes. The table came from immunoSEQ multiplex PCR; TCRdb's copy has only in-frame clones and leaves some out. The sample lists 800,000 to 950,000 clones, roughly 96% occurring once. Naive-designated CD8 cells lacked CD45RO, were positively enriched for CCR7, and omitted terminally differentiated effector memory CD45RA+ cells. Trimming removed 0 bases from V and 10 bases from J, with 7 bases in between. The CDR3 extends over 12 amino acids. Germline CDR1 is SGHDN and CDR2 is FVKESK.

The sequencing input was naive CD8+ T cells sorted from blood. This receptor was taken from a man between 25 and 39 years old in good health. The chain couples TRBV14 to TRBJ2-1, with TRBD2 as a possible D gene (5 bases). The CDR3 DNA reads TGTGCCAGCAGCCAAGATTGGAGGGAGCAGTTCTTC. It yields the protein CASSQDWREQFF.